This paragraph covers one TCR beta chain sequence. Its antigen is as yet unknown. The source of the sample is a study of identical twins. Overall study findings and caveats: Researchers reported weaker excess twin sharing in beta out-of-frame sequences.

MiXCR was run by TCRdb on the 5' RACE reads, yielding one entry per CDR3 protein. This table holds 600,000 to 850,000 distinct CDR3 sequences, 18% found once. CDR3 size: 20 residues. Per the germline V gene, CDR1 is LGHDT and CDR2 is YNNKEL (reference sequence). The junction had 16 bases not matched to a gene; V was cut back by 2 bases and J by 0 bases. The sample was also linked to a second study, of T cells expressing NK-cell markers. As that study records: Obtained from sorted CD3+CD56+NKG2C+, CD3+CD56+NKG2C- and CD3+CD56-NKG2C+ T cells were the TCR beta repertoires. These clonotypes, the leaders elsewhere, also led the CD3+CD56-NKG2C+ fraction in four donors.

Sequenced: PBMCs. The origin of this receptor is a woman between 18 and 29 years old in good health. The chain carries TRBV3-1 and TRBJ2-3; 8 bases fit TRBD2. CDR3 in amino acids: CASSQWVAGTKLTSTDTQYF. The CDR3, as DNA: TGTGCCAGCAGCCAATGGGTAGCGGGGACGAAACTTACTAGCACAGATACGCAGTATTTT.